The 16 T cell receptor beta chains listed next were all sequenced from one sample in a study of type 1 and type 2 diabetes patients. The PCR template was genomic DNA. The TCR beta CDR3 region was amplified using 30 forward and 13 reverse primers. MiXCR was run by TCRdb on the multiplex PCR reads, yielding one entry per CDR3 protein. Of a few hundred thousand distinct CDR3 sequences listed, roughly 44% are singletons. The sequenced sample consisted of peripheral blood mononuclear cells (PBMCs). The receptors were sampled from a man aged 18 to 30 with type 2 diabetes.

The V call is TRBV7-3, the J call TRBJ2-1; D is unclear. The ends were cut back, 5 bases at V and 8 bases at J, with 10 bases in the middle. The CDR3 has 12 amino acids. Germline V CDR1 and CDR2: SGHTA, FQGTGA. In DNA, the CDR3 is TGTGCCAGCAGCCGCACCGGCGATGAGCAGTTCTTC. This sequence encodes CASSRTGDEQFF.

This clonotype was picked up a small number of times. The chain combines TRBV7-8 with TRBJ2-5, with no clear D. Per the germline V gene, CDR1 is SGHVS and CDR2 is FQNEAQ. V was trimmed by 5 bases and J by 5 bases, leaving 15 bases between them. This CDR3 region has 14 residues. The CDR3 DNA is TGTGCCAGCAGCACGCCTAGTGGTGGCGAGACCCAGTACTTC. It yields the protein CASSTPSGGETQYF.

V and J are TRBV5-1 and TRBJ2-1; 8 bases are shared with TRBD1. CDR1 is SGHRS, CDR2 YFSETQ, per germline. CDR3 length equals 16 residues. The J segment lost 3 bases and the V segment lost 2 bases, leaving 7 bases of the junction unmatched. The CDR3 DNA reads TGCGCCAGCAGCTTCCCCACAGGGGGTAGCTACAATGAGCAGTTCTTC. Protein sequence: CASSFPTGGSYNEQFF.

The chain combines TRBV20-1 with TRBJ2-7, with a weak D call TRBD1 (6 bases). Per the germline V gene, CDR1 is DFQATT and CDR2 is SNEGSKA (reference sequence). CDR3 length: 13 residues. The V gene lost 5 bases and the J gene lost 7 bases, with 18 bases spanning the gap. CDR3 loop: CSAPPGHAFEQYF. CDR3 nucleotides: TGCAGTGCTCCCCCGGGACATGCTTTTGAGCAGTACTTC.

This clonotype was seen more than once but under ten times. CDR3 amino acids: CASSAGTAASYEQYF. The CDR3 DNA reads TGTGCCAGCAGCGCTGGGACAGCCGCCTCCTACGAGCAGTACTTC. The chain uses TRBV7-2 and TRBJ2-7, with TRBD1 matching 7 bases. Germline V gene lookup returns CDR1 SGHTA and CDR2 FQGNSA. CDR3 size: 15 residues. J lost 0 bases, V lost 5 bases, and 7 bases had no gene match.

At least ten counts were recorded for this clonotype. The DNA of the CDR3 is TGTGCCAGCAGCTTAAATTCCGGTGACACTGAAGCTTTCTTT. Its translation is CASSLNSGDTEAFF. The chain recombines TRBV7-2 with TRBJ1-1; no firm D call. The V gene's germline CDR1 is SGHTA and CDR2 FQGNSA. V gave up 2 bases and J gave up 3 bases, with 10 bases separating them. The CDR3 spans 14 residues.

This clonotype has only a few counts. The J gene is TRBJ1-5, the V gene TRBV15; 9 bases map to TRBD1. Germline V gene data show CDR1 as LNHNV and CDR2 as YYDKDF (reference sequence). CDR3 length: 16 amino acids. Losses at the gene ends were 0 bases for V and 5 bases for J; bases not matched to a gene: 5. CDR3 bases: TGTGCCACCAGCAGAGAGACAGGGGGGGGGTATCAGCCCCAGCATTTT. Protein: CATSRETGGGYQPQHF. Complete variable domain (other parts from reference TRBV15 and TRBJ1-5): DAMVIQNPRYQVTQFGKPVTLSCSQTLNHNVMYWYQQKSSQAPKLLFHYYDKDFNNEADTPDNFQSRRPNTSFCFLDIRSPGLGDTAMYLCATSRETGGGYQPQHFGDGTRLSIL.

This clonotype was observed a handful of times. CDR3 protein: CASETTNEKLFF. DNA of the CDR3: TGTGCTTCGGAAACAACTAATGAAAAACTGTTTTTT. The chain is built from TRBV19 and TRBJ1-4; D ambiguous. From germline, CDR1 is LNHDA and CDR2 SQIVND (reference sequence). The CDR3 is made up of 12 amino acids.

The rearrangement links TRBV20-1 to TRBJ2-7; weak D call: TRBD2 (6 bases). CDR1 is DFQATT, CDR2 SNEGSKA, per germline (reference sequence). V was trimmed by 4 bases and J by 2 bases, leaving 15 bases between them. The CDR3 is made up of 14 amino acids. CDR3 coding DNA: TGCAGTGCTAAGGGGACTCACACAACCTACGAGCAGTACTTC. Translated: CSAKGTHTTYEQYF.

This clonotype turned up a few times. J is TRBJ2-5 and V is TRBV6-1; 7 positions agree with TRBD2. The CDR3 consists of 12 residues. The ends lost 6 bases at V and 5 bases at J; junction bases unmatched: 3. Germline V gene data show CDR1 as MNHNS and CDR2 as SASEGT. CDR3 bases: TGTGCCAGCAGCAAGGGAGGGGAGACCCAGTACTTC. This translates into CASSKGGETQYF.

This clonotype was seen more than once but under ten times. The chain carries TRBV19 and TRBJ1-4; 8 nucleotides align to TRBD1. This CDR3 region has 15 residues. The V and J ends lost 6 bases and 5 bases, in that order; junction bases with no gene match: 8. Germline loops: CDR1 LNHDA, CDR2 SQIVND (reference sequence). The DNA for the CDR3 is TGTGCCAGTAGCATGTGGCAGGGGGCCAATGAAAAACTGTTTTTT. This encodes CASSMWQGANEKLFF.

The CDR3 nucleotides are TGTGCCAGCAGCTTAGCGAGGATTAGCGGGAGGGATTCTGGCGGGGAGCTGTTTTTT. It codes for CASSLARISGRDSGGELFF. The J gene is TRBJ2-2, the V gene TRBV7-8; 11 bases agree with TRBD2. Looked up from germline, CDR1 is SGHVS and CDR2 is FQNEAQ. This CDR3 comprises 19 residues. V lost 0 bases, J lost 7 bases, and 13 bases stayed unmatched.

V usage is TRBV12-3 or TRBV12-4 and J usage is TRBJ2-5; 7 bases align to TRBD2. This CDR3 contains 13 residues. DNA of the CDR3: TGTGCTAGTGGATCTAGCGGCCAAGAGACCCAGTACTTC. Amino acid sequence: CASGSSGQETQYF.

The rearrangement links TRBV6-5 to TRBJ1-1; D gene ambiguous. Trimming removed 5 bases at V and 0 bases at J, with 10 bases between. CDR1 is MNHEY and CDR2 is SVGAGI in the germline V gene. This CDR3 has 14 residues. The CDR3 sequence is CASSELSVNTEAFF. The CDR3, as DNA: TGTGCCAGCAGTGAATTGAGTGTGAACACTGAAGCTTTCTTT.

This clonotype showed up just once. The chain carries TRBV10-3 and TRBJ2-3; D is possibly TRBD1 or TRBD2 (5 bases each). Germline lookup yields CDR1 ENHRY and CDR2 SYGVKD. V was trimmed by 0 bases and J by 6 bases, leaving 25 bases between them. The CDR3 covers 19 residues. The CDR3 region has the DNA TGTGCCATCAGTGAGTCGCCCCTCGGGACGACAACTGCCACGGATACGCAGTATTTT. Protein: CAISESPLGTTTATDTQYF.

V is TRBV2 and J is TRBJ2-1, with 8 bases lining up with TRBD2. The V gene's germline CDR1 is SNHLY and CDR2 FYNNEI. The junction had 7 bases not matched to a gene; V was cut back by 6 bases and J by 3 bases. The CDR3 is 15 amino acids. Here the CDR3 reads CASRRTSLIYNEQFF. CDR3 nucleotide sequence: TGTGCCAGCAGGAGGACTAGCCTCATCTACAATGAGCAGTTCTTC. The full variable domain, with the rest looked up from reference TRBV2 and TRBJ2-1, is EPEVTQTPSHQVTQMGQEVILRCVPISNHLYFYWYRQILGQKVEFLVSFYNNEISEKSEIFDDQFSVERPDGSNFTLKIRSTKLEDSAMYFCASRRTSLIYNEQFFGPGTRLTVL.